These 17 T cell receptor beta chains share one sample of origin, sequenced in a study of blood T cell repertoires in COVID-19. Sequencing was performed with immunoSEQ multiplex PCR; in TCRdb, only in-frame clones are kept and a portion is missing. Here the sample spans about 240,000 clones, around nine tenths being singletons. The sample was PBMCs or T cells enriched from blood (not recorded which). These receptors all come from a woman in her 30s who had recovered from COVID-19.

This chain uses TRBV30 with TRBJ2-7; 7 positions match TRBD2. The CDR3 sequence is 16 residues long. V lost 4 bases to trimming and J lost 3 bases; unmatched junction nucleotides: 15. In germline, CDR1 is GTSNPN, CDR2 SVGIG (reference sequence). For the CDR3, the DNA is TGTGCCTGGAAGGTTCCCGGCGGGGGACTGATCTACGAGCAGTACTTC. Encoded protein: CAWKVPGGGLIYEQYF. The whole variable domain, filled in from reference TRBV30 and TRBJ2-7, reads SQTIHQWPATLVQPVGSPLSLECTVEGTSNPNLYWYRQAAGRGLQLLFYSVGIGQISSEVPQNLSASRPQDRQFILSSKKLLLSDSGFYLCAWKVPGGGLIYEQYFGPGTRLTVT.

V and J are TRBV7-2 and TRBJ2-7; no definite D call. Per the germline V gene, CDR1 is SGHTA and CDR2 is FQGNSA. Trimming cost V 1 base and J 7 bases, with 20 bases left between them. The CDR3 runs 16 residues. The CDR3: CASSLVVASSDIEQYF. The CDR3, as DNA: TGTGCCAGCAGCTTAGTCGTGGCCTCAAGTGATATAGAGCAGTACTTC. Filled out from reference TRBV7-2 and TRBJ2-7, the complete variable domain reads GAGVSQSPSNKVTEKGKDVELRCDPISGHTALYWYRQSLGQGLEFLIYFQGNSAPDKSGLPSDRFSAERTGGSVSTLTIQRTQQEDSAVYLCASSLVVASSDIEQYFGPGTRLTVT.

This chain links TRBV28 with TRBJ1-6; D gene uncertain. Germline V lookup: CDR1 MDHEN, CDR2 SYDVKM. V dropped 6 bases and J dropped 4 bases, with 7 bases sitting between them. This CDR3 region has 13 residues. The CDR3 loop reads CASRSLYNSPLHF. Here the CDR3 DNA reads TGTGCCAGCAGATCCCTTTATAATTCACCCCTCCACTTT.

The chain has TRBV12-3 or TRBV12-4 and TRBJ1-4, with 9 positions matching TRBD1. The CDR3 totals 13 residues. V gave up 6 bases and J gave up 7 bases; unmatched junction bases: 3. CDR3 sequence reads: CASSDRGGEKLFF. In DNA form, the CDR3 reads TGTGCCAGCAGCGACAGGGGGGGTGAAAAACTGTTTTTT.

In DNA, the CDR3 is TGTGCCAGCAGCGTAGCGGGGGATTCGGCCACCCAGTACTTC. This sequence encodes CASSVAGDSATQYF. The chain couples TRBV5-4 to TRBJ2-5; 9 bases are a match to TRBD2. This CDR3 has 14 amino acids. CDR1 and CDR2 from the germline V gene are SGHNT and YYREEE (reference sequence). V shed 4 bases and J 8 bases; nucleotides not matched to a gene: 9. Variable domain in full (rest from reference TRBV5-4 and TRBJ2-5): ETGVTQSPTHLIKTRGQQVTLRCSSQSGHNTVSWYQQALGQGPQFIFQYYREEENGRGNFPPRFSGLQFPNYSSELNVNALELDDSALYLCASSVAGDSATQYFGPGTRLLVL.

The V and J genes are TRBV19 and TRBJ1-2; D is possibly TRBD1 (5 bases). V was pared by 7 bases and J by 5 bases, with 17 bases between. CDR1 is LNHDA and CDR2 is SQIVND in the germline V gene (reference sequence). This CDR3 has 14 residues. The CDR3 bases are TGTGCCAGTATGAAGGAGGGGTTTGGGTATGGCTACACCTTC. It codes for CASMKEGFGYGYTF.

This clone occurred once. The chain employs TRBV29-1 and TRBJ1-1; 7 positions agree with TRBD1. CDR1 and CDR2 (germline): SQVTM, ANQGSEA. This CDR3 has 11 amino acids. V dropped 4 bases and J dropped 8; count of bases not matched to a gene: 4. CDR3 in amino acids: CSVGRGQEAFF. For the CDR3, the DNA is TGCAGCGTTGGTAGGGGACAGGAAGCTTTCTTT.

This sequence joins TRBV4-2 and TRBJ2-5, with TRBD2 matching 7 bases. The germline gives CDR1 LGHNA, CDR2 YNFKEQ. This CDR3 has 15 residues. Trimming took 5 bases from V and 0 from J; bases not matched to a gene: 6. The CDR3 DNA reads as TGTGCCAGCAGCGCGGCTAGCGGAGACCAAGAGACCCAGTACTTC. Its translation: CASSAASGDQETQYF.

In its sample, this clone was seen a few times. The chain joins TRBV27 to TRBJ1-5, with 9 bases matching TRBD1. V lost 6 bases, J lost 4 bases, and 10 bases stayed unmatched. Germline CDR1 reads MNHEY; CDR2 reads SMNVEV (reference sequence). CDR3 length: 16 residues. This chain's CDR3 is CASSLQGAAGNQPQHF. The CDR3 bases are TGTGCCAGCAGCCTACAGGGGGCGGCAGGGAATCAGCCCCAGCATTTT.

The rearrangement uses TRBV28 and TRBJ1-2, with D possibly being TRBD1 (5 bases). CDR3 length: 14 residues. The germline CDR1 and CDR2 sequences are MDHEN and SYDVKM. V lost 2 bases to trimming and J lost 4 bases, with 11 bases between them. As DNA, the CDR3 is TGTGCCAGCAGTTTAGGGGGAGGTGCCTATGGCTACACCTTC. Its translation is CASSLGGGAYGYTF.

This clone was found once. The chain uses TRBV4-3 and TRBJ1-5; the D gene is possibly TRBD1 (5 bases). The V gene's germline CDR1 is LGHNA and CDR2 YSLEER. CDR3 length equals 15 residues. Trimming stripped 0 bases from V and 2 bases from J, with 8 bases between. The CDR3 DNA reads TGCGCCAGCAGCCAAGACGCACAGGGCAATCAGCCCCAGCATTTT. This gives the protein CASSQDAQGNQPQHF.

This sequence joins TRBV7-9 and TRBJ1-2, with D uncertain. This CDR3 is built from 14 residues. The V gene's germline CDR1 is SEHNR and CDR2 FQNEAQ (reference sequence). Trimming removed 4 bases from V and 7 bases from J, with 16 bases in between. This CDR3 reads CASSWPVGELGYTF. The CDR3 nucleotides read TGTGCCAGCAGCTGGCCCGTCGGAGAGCTTGGCTACACCTTC.

The genes are TRBV7-9 and TRBJ1-1; D is ambiguous. Germline V gene sequence: CDR1 SEHNR, CDR2 FQNEAQ (reference sequence). The V end lost 4 bases, the J end lost 3 bases, and 12 bases lay between the germline ends. The CDR3 has 14 residues. The CDR3 is CASSYGGLDTEAFF. The CDR3 nucleotides are TGTGCCAGCAGCTACGGAGGACTGGACACTGAAGCTTTCTTT.

This clone was picked up a small number of times. CDR3 region: CASRPDRDGYNQPQHF. For the CDR3, the DNA is TGTGCCAGTAGACCTGACAGGGATGGTTACAATCAGCCCCAGCATTTT. The rearrangement joins TRBV19 to TRBJ1-5; 7 bases map to TRBD1. V was clipped by 6 bases and J by 3 bases; unmatched bases: 11. CDR3 length equals 16 residues. In germline, CDR1 is LNHDA, CDR2 SQIVND (reference sequence).

The rearrangement uses TRBV7-9 and TRBJ2-3; D possibly corresponds to TRBD2 (6 bases). Germline CDR1 and CDR2: SEHNR and FQNEAQ (reference sequence). This CDR3 is 15 amino acids long. Trimming shortened V by 6 bases and J by 2 bases, and 15 bases separated the two germline ends. CDR3 DNA sequence: TGTGCCAGCAGGTTCGAACGCGGGAACACAGATACGCAGTATTTT. Its translation is CASRFERGNTDTQYF.

The chain is built from TRBV5-1 and TRBJ2-1, with TRBD1 matching 11 bases. The germline gives CDR1 SGHRS, CDR2 YFSETQ. Germline trimming cut 2 bases from V and 7 bases from J; bases unmatched to any gene: 2. The CDR3 is 14 residues long. CDR3 bases: TGCGCCAGCAGCTTCGGACAGGGGGCGAATGAGCAGTTCTTC. The encoded protein is CASSFGQGANEQFF.

The genes are TRBV5-6 and TRBJ1-2; TRBD1 is a possible D gene (6 bases). The V gene lost 4 bases and the J gene lost 2 bases, with 18 bases spanning the gap. Germline CDR1 SGHDT, CDR2 YYEEEE. The CDR3 contains 16 residues. The CDR3 loop reads CASSLGTSGANYGYTF. The CDR3 DNA reads as TGTGCCAGCAGCCTCGGAACTTCAGGGGCCAACTATGGCTACACCTTC.